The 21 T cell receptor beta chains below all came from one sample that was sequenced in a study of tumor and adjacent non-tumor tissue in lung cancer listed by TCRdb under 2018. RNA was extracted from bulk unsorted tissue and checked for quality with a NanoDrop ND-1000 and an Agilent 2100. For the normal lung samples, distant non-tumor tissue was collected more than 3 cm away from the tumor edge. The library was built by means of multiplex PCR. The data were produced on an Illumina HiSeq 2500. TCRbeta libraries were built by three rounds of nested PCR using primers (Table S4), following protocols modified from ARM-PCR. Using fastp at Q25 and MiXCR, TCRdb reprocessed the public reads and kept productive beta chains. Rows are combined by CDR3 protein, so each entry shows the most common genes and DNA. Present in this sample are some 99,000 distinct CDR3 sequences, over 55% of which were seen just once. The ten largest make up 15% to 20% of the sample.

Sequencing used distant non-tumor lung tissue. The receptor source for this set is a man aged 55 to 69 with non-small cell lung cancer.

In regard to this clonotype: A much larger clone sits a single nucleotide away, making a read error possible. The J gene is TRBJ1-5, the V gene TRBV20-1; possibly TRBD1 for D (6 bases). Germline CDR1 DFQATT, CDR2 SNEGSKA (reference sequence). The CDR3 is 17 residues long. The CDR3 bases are TGCAGTACTAGAGCGGTGGGGCCAGGGGCGGGAGGTCAGCCCCAGCATTTT. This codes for CSTRAVGPGAGGQPQHF.

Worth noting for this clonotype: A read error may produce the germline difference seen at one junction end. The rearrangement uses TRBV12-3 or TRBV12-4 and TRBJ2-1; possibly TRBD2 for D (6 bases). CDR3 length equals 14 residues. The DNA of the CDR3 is TGTGCCGGCAACCTGGGCGGGAACCACAAAGAGCAGTTCTTC. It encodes CAGNLGGNHKEQFF.

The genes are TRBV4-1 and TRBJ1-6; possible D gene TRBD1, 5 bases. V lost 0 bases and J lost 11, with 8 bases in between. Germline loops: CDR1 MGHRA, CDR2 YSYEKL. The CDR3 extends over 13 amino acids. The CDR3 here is CASSQEGRPPLHF. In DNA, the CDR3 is TGCGCCAGCAGCCAAGAGGGACGTCCACCCCTCCACTTT.

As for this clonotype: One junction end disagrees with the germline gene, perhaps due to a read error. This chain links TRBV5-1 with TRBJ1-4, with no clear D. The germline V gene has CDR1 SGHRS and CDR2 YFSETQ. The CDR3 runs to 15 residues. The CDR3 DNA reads TGCGCCAGCAGCTTTGCGGGTAACACTAATGAAAAACTGATTTTT. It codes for CASSFAGNTNEKLIF.

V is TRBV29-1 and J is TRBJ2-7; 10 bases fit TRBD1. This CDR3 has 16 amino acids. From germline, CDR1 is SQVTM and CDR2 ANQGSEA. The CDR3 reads CPTDRGPAPGSYEQYF. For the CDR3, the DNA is TGCCCCACCGACAGGGGGCCAGCCCCAGGCTCCTACGAGCAGTACTTC.

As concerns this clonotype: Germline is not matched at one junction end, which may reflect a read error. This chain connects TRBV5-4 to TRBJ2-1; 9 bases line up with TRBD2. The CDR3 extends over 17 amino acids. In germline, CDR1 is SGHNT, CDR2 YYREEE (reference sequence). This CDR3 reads CTSSQTPGAGGYNEHFF. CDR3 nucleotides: TGTACCAGCAGCCAAACCCCGGGAGCGGGAGGATACAATGAGCACTTCTTC.

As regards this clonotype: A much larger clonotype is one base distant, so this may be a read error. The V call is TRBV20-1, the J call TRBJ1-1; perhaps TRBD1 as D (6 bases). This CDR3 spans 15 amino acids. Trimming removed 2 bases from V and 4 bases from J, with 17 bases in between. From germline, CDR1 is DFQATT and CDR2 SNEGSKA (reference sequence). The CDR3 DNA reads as TGCAGTGCTAGAAGGGCAGGAGGACAGAGCACTGAAGCTTTCTTT. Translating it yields CSARRAGGQSTEAFF.

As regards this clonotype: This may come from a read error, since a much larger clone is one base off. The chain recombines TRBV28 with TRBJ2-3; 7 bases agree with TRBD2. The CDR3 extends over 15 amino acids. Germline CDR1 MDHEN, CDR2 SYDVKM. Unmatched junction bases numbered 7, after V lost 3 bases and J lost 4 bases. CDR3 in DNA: TGTGCCAGCAGTTTTGGGCGGGGAGGGGCAGATACGCAGTATTTT. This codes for CASSFGRGGADTQYF.

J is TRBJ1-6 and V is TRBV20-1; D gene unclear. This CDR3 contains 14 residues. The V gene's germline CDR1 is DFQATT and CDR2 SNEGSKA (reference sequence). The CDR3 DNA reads TGCCATGCTAGAGATGCGCTAGGCGGTTCACCCCTCCACTTT. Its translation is CHARDALGGSPLHF.

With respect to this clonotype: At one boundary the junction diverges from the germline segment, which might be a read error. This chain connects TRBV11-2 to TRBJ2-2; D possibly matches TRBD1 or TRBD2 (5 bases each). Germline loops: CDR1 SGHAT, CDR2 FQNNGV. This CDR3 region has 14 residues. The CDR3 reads CASSSGRNTGELLF. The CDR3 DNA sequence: TGTGCCAGCAGCTCGGGACGGAACACCGGGGAGCTGCTTTTT.

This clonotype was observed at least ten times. The CDR3 bases are TGTGCCAGCAGCCCCTCCTTACAGGGCCCAGATACGCAGTATTTT. Protein sequence: CASSPSLQGPDTQYF. The V call is TRBV5-6, the J call TRBJ2-3; weak D call: TRBD1 (6 bases). With 4 bases removed from V and 4 bases from J, the gap between germline ends came to 16 bases. Germline V gene sequence: CDR1 SGHDT, CDR2 YYEEEE. The CDR3 length is 15 residues.

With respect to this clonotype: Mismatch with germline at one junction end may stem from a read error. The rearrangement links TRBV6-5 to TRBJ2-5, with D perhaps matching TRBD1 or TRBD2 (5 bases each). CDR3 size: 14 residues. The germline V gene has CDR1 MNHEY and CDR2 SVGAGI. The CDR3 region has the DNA TGTTCCAGCAGTTATTTGGGGGAAGGGGAGACCCAGTACTTC. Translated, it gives CSSSYLGEGETQYF.

The CDR3 region is CASSLALSGASTDTQYF. The CDR3 nucleotides read TGCGCCAGCAGCTTGGCCCTTAGCGGGGCTAGCACAGATACGCAGTATTTT. The gene calls are TRBV5-1 and TRBJ2-3, with TRBD2 matching 8 bases. The V segment lost 0 bases and the J segment 0 bases; nucleotides outside the gene matches: 6. The CDR3 has 17 residues. Germline loops: CDR1 SGHRS, CDR2 YFSETQ.

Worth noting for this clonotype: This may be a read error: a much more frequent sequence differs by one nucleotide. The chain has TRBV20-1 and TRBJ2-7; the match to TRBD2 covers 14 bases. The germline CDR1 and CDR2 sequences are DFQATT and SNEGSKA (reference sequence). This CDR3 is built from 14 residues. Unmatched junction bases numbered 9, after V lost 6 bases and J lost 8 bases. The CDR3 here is CSATGTSGSHKQYF. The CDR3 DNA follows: TGCAGTGCGACCGGGACTAGCGGGAGCCACAAGCAGTACTTC.

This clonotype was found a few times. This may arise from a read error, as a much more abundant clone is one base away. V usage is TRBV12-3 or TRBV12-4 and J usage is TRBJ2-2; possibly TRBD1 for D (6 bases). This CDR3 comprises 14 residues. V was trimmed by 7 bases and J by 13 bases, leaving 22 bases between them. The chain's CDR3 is CASNQGHLGQRLFF. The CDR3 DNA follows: TGTGCCAGCAACCAGGGCCACTTGGGACAAAGGCTGTTTTTT.

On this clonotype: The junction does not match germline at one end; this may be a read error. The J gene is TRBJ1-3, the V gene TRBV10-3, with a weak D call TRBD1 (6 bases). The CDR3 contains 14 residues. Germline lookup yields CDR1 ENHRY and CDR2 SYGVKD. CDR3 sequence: CVIRDYRASDTIYF. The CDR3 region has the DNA TGTGTCATCAGGGATTACAGGGCTTCGGACACCATATATTTT.

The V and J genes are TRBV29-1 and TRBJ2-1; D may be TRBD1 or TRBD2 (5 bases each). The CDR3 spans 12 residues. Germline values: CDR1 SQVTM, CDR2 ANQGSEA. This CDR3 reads CRAGTMGNEQFF. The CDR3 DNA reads TGCAGAGCTGGGACGATGGGTAATGAGCAGTTCTTC.

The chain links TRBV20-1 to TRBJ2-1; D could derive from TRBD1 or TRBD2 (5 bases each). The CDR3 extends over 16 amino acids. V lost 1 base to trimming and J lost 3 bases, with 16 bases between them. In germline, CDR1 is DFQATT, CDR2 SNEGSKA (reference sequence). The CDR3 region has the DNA TGCAGTGCTAGAGCTGCCGGGACCAACTTCTACAATGAGCAGTTCTTC. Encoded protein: CSARAAGTNFYNEQFF.

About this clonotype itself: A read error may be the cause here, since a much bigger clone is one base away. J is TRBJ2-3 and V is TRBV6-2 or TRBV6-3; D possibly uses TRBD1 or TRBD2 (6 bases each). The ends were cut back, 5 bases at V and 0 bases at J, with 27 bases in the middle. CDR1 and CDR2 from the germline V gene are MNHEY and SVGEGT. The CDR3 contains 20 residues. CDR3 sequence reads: CASSANHGQYTSSSTDTQYF. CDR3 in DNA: TGTGCCAGCAGTGCAAATCATGGACAGTACACTAGCTCTAGCACAGATACGCAGTATTTT.

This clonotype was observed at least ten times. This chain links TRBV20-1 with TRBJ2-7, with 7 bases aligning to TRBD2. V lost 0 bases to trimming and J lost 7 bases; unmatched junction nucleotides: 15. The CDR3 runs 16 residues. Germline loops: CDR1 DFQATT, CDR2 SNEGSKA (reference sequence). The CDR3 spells CSAREALAGVEKEQYF. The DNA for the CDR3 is TGCAGTGCTAGAGAGGCCTTGGCGGGAGTGGAGAAAGAGCAGTACTTC.

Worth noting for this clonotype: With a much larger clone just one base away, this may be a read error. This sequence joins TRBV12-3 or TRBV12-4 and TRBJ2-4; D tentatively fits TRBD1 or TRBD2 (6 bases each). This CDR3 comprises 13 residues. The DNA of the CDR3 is TGTGCCAGCAGTTTAAGGAGGGGACACATTCAGTGCTTC. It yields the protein CASSLRRGHIQCF.